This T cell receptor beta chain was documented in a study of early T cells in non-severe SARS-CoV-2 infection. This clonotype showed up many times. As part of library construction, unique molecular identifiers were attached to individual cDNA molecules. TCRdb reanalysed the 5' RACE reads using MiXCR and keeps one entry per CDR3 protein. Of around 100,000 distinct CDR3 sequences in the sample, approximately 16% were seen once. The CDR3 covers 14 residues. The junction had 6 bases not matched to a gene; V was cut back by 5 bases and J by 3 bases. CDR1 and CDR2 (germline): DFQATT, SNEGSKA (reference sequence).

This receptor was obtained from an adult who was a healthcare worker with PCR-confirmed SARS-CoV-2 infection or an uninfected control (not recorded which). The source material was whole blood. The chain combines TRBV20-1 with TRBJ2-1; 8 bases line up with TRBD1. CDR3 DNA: TGCAGTGCTGCCCCGGGACAGGACTACAATGAGCAGTTCTTC. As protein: CSAAPGQDYNEQFF.